The sequence of this TCR beta chain was determined in a study of shared clonotypes between healthy human individuals. The protocol was immunoSEQ multiplex PCR, while the TCRdb copy is restricted to in-frame clones and leaves out a portion. The sample comprises approximately 1.9 million clones, just under 95% of which are singletons, and about 1.7% rests with the top ten. Germline CDR1 and CDR2: SGDLS and YYNGEE. The ends lost 4 bases at V and 4 bases at J; junction bases unmatched: 6. This CDR3 spans 16 amino acids. Study results and caveats: Sequencing depth was expected to affect clonotype sharing among donors. Generally, naive subsets (rather than memory subsets) showed larger estimated richness. Generation probability values for non-shared clonotypes were lower than those for clonotypes shared by all four donors.

Naivety among CD8 cells was defined by CD45RO negativity and positive CCR7 selection, thereby excluding terminally differentiated effector memory CD45RA+ cells. This clone was observed a single time. Its antigen is currently unknown. The chain carries TRBV9 and TRBJ1-5, with TRBD1 matching over 12 bases. The sequenced sample was naive CD8+ T cells from PBMCs. The source is a man aged 18 to 30 in good health. Some clones in this sample may be carry-over from other donors' samples. In DNA, the CDR3 is TGTGCCAGCAGCCCAGGGACAGGGGGCTTTAATCAGCCCCAGCATTTT. Its translation: CASSPGTGGFNQPQHF.